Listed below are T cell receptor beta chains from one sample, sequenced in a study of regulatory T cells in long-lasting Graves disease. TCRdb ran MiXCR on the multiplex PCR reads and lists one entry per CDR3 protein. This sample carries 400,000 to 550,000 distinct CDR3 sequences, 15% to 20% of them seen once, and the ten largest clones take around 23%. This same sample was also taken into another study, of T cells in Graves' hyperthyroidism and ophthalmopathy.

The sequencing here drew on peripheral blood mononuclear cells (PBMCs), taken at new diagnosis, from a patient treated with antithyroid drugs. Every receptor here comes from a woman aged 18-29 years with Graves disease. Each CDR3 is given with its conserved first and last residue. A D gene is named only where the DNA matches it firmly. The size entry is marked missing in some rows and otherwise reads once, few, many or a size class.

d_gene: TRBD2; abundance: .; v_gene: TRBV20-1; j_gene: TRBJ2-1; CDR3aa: CSALPSGAYNEQFF; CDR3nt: TGCAGTGCCCTTCCTAGCGGGGCTTACAATGAGCAGTTCTTC
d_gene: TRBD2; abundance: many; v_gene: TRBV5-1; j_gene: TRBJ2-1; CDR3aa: CASSWGLAENEQFF; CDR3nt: TGCGCCAGCAGCTGGGGACTAGCGGAAAATGAGCAGTTCTTC
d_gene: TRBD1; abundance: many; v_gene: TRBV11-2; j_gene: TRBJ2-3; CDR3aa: CASSFNLFRTGDRTDTQYF; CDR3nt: TGTGCCAGCAGCTTCAACCTTTTTCGGACAGGGGATCGTACAGATACGCAGTATTTT
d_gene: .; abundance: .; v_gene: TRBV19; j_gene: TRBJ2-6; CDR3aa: CASRPLSGANVLTF; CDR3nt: TGTGCCAGTAGACCGCTCTCTGGGGCCAACGTCCTGACTTTC
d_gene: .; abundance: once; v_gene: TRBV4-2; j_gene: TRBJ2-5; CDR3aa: CASSQDRVQETQYF; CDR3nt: TGTGCCAGCAGCCAAGACAGGGTTCAAGAGACCCAGTACTTC
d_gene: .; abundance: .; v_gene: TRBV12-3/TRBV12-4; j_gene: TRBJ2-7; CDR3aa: CASSASSASREQYF; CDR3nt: TGTGCCAGCAGTGCGTCTAGCGCGAGTCGAGAGCAGTACTTC
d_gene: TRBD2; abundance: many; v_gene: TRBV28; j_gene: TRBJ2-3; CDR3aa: CASSSGLAGAFDTQYF; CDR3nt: TGTGCCAGCAGTTCTGGACTAGCGGGAGCGTTTGATACGCAGTATTTT
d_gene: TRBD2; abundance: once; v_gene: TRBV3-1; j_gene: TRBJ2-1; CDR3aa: CASSQSAGVNEQFF; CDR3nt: TGTGCCAGCAGCCAATCTGCGGGAGTCAATGAGCAGTTCTTC
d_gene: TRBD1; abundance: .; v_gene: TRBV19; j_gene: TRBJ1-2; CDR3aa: CASFRGMEDGYTF; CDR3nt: TGTGCCAGCTTCAGGGGGATGGAAGACGGCTACACCTTC
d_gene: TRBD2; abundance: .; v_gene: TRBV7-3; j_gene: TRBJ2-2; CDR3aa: CASSPGTSFSGELFF; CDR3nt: TGTGCCAGCAGCCCCGGGACTAGTTTCTCCGGGGAGCTGTTTTTT
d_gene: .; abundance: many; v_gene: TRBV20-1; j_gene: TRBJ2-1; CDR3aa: CSARDVESSYNEQFF; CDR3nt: TGCAGTGCTAGAGATGTAGAGAGCTCCTACAATGAGCAGTTCTTC
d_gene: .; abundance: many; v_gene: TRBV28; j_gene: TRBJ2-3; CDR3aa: CASISAPAAYSTDTQYF; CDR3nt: TGTGCCAGCATCTCGGCCCCGGCGGCTTATAGCACAGATACGCAGTATTTT
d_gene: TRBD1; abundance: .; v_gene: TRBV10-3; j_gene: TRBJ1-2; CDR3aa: CAINTGADYGYTF; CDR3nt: TGTGCCATCAATACAGGGGCCGACTATGGCTACACCTTC
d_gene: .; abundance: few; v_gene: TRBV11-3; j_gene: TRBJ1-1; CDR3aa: CASSLEEAVNTEAFF; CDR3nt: TGTGCCAGCAGCTTAGAGGAGGCCGTGAACACTGAAGCTTTCTTT
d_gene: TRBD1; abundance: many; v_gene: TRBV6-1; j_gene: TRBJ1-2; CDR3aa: CASSRRGQAHGYTF; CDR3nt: TGTGCCAGCAGTCGACGGGGACAGGCCCATGGCTACACCTTC
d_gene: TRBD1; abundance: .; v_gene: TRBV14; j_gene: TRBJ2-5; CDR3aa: CASSHFTDRAGVTQYF; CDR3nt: TGTGCCAGCAGCCACTTCACGGACAGGGCTGGGGTGACCCAGTACTTC
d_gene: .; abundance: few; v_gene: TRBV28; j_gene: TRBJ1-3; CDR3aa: CASSGPTGNTIYF; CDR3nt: TGTGCCAGCAGTGGGCCTACTGGAAACACCATATATTTT
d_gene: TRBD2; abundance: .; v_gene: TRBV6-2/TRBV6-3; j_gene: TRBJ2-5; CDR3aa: CASQLAGGGQETQYF; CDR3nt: TGTGCCAGCCAGTTAGCGGGAGGGGGGCAAGAGACCCAGTACTTC
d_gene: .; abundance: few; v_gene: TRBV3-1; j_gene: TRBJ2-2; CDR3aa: CASSQLPKGAGELFF; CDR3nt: TGTGCCAGCAGCCAACTTCCAAAGGGCGCCGGGGAGCTGTTTTTT
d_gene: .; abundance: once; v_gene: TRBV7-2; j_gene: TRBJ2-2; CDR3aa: CASSPRSLIGPGELFF; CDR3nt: TGTGCCAGCAGCCCCCGGAGTTTGATCGGGCCCGGGGAGCTGTTTTTT
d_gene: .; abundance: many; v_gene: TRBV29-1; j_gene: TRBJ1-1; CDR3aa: CSVTGRLNTEAFF; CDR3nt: TGCAGCGTTACGGGACGGTTAAACACTGAAGCTTTCTTT
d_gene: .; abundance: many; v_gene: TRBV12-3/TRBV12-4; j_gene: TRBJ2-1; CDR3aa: CASSFQRNANEQFF; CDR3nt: TGTGCCAGCAGTTTCCAGCGGAATGCTAATGAGCAGTTCTTC
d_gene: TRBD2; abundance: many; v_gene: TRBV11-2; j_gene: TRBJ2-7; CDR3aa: CASSWGLAGAVEQYF; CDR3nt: TGTGCCAGCAGCTGGGGACTAGCGGGAGCGGTCGAGCAGTACTTC
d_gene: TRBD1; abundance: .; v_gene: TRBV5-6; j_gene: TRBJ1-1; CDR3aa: CASSLALRGRGTEAFF; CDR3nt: TGTGCCAGCAGCTTGGCCCTCAGGGGGCGGGGTACTGAAGCTTTCTTT
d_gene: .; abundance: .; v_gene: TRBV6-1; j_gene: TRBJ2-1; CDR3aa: CASSEGRGILLPRNEQFF; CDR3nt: TGTGCCAGCAGTGAGGGGAGGGGGATCCTCCTTCCCCGCAATGAGCAGTTCTTC
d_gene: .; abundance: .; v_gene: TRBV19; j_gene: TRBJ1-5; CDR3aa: CASRRGGEGQPQHF; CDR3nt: TGTGCCAGTAGGCGGGGGGGCGAGGGTCAGCCCCAGCATTTT
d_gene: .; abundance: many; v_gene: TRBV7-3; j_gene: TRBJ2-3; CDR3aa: CASSPDRMSFTDTQYF; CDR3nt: TGTGCCAGCAGCCCTGACAGGATGTCATTCACAGATACGCAGTATTTT